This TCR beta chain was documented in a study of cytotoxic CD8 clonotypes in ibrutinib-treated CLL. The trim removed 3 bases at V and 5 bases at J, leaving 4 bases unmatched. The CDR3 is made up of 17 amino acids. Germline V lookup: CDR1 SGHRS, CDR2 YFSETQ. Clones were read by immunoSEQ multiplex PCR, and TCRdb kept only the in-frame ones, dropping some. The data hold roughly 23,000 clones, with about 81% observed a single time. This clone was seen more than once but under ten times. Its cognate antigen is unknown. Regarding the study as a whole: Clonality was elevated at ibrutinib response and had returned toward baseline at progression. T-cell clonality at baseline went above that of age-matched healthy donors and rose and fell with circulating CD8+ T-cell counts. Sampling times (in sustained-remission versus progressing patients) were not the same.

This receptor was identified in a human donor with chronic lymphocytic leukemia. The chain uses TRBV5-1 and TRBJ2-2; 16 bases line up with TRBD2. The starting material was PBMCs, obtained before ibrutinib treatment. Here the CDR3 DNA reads TGCGCCAGCAGCTCGGGACTAGCGGGAGGGACGACCGGGGAGCTGTTTTTT. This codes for CASSSGLAGGTTGELFF.